This is a list of T cell receptor beta chains from one sample in a study of post-analysis software for immune sequencing data. A single record per CDR3 protein comes from TCRdb applying MiXCR to the PCR reads. In the table there are 350,000 to 500,000 distinct CDR3 sequences, about 40% of which are singletons. The sequenced sample was blood. These receptors all come from a girl aged 2 to 10 with multiple sclerosis. Both conserved end residues are part of each CDR3. D genes are given only for firm matches. Clone sizes are given selectively: once, few, many, or a class where the clone is expanded.

size	V	J	D	CDR3	DNA
few	TRBV13	TRBJ2-1	TRBD1	CASSLRTSRGRYEQFF	TGTGCCAGCAGCTTACGTACCTCCAGGGGGCGGTATGAGCAGTTCTTC
NA	TRBV20-1	TRBJ1-5	NA	CSARESSNQPQHF	TGCAGTGCTAGAGAAAGTAGCAATCAGCCCCAGCATTTT
NA	TRBV12-3/TRBV12-4	TRBJ1-2	NA	CASSEAPYGYTF	TGTGCCAGCAGTGAGGCCCCCTATGGCTACACCTTC
NA	TRBV7-2	TRBJ2-7	TRBD2	CASSFLAGGPNEQYF	TGTGCCAGCAGCTTTCTAGCGGGAGGGCCCAACGAGCAGTACTTC
few	TRBV5-6	TRBJ2-1	TRBD2	CASSLSYLAEYNEQFF	TGTGCCAGCAGCTTGTCGTACCTAGCGGAATACAATGAGCAGTTCTTC
few	TRBV29-1	TRBJ1-2	NA	CSDGGAEGYTF	TGCAGCGATGGGGGCGCGGAGGGCTACACCTTC
once	TRBV10-3	TRBJ2-7	TRBD2	CAISESALAVSYEQYF	TGTGCCATCAGTGAGTCTGCACTAGCGGTATCCTACGAGCAGTACTTC
NA	TRBV7-2	TRBJ2-7	NA	CASSLADRYEQYF	TGTGCCAGCAGCTTAGCGGACAGATACGAGCAGTACTTC
many	TRBV10-3	TRBJ2-7	NA	CAIRGGDSGYEQYF	TGTGCCATCAGAGGGGGGGATAGCGGTTACGAGCAGTACTTC
NA	TRBV20-1	TRBJ1-5	TRBD1	CSARPSGGTNQPQHF	TGCAGTGCTAGACCCTCAGGGGGGACTAATCAGCCCCAGCATTTT
few	TRBV28	TRBJ1-2	TRBD1	CASRRTGGDGYTF	TGTGCCAGCAGACGGACAGGGGGCGATGGCTACACCTTC
NA	TRBV12-3/TRBV12-4	TRBJ2-1	TRBD2	CASSLSTSGPVEQFF	TGTGCCAGCAGCCTCTCCACTAGCGGCCCCGTTGAGCAGTTCTTC
NA	TRBV12-3/TRBV12-4	TRBJ1-5	TRBD1	CASSLGRQGDQPQHF	TGTGCCAGCAGTTTAGGAAGACAGGGGGATCAGCCCCAGCATTTT
NA	TRBV6-5	TRBJ1-2	NA	CASSYSWDNYGYTF	TGTGCCAGCAGTTACTCTTGGGACAACTATGGCTACACCTTC
NA	TRBV18	TRBJ2-1	NA	CASSPDTSVGFF	TGTGCCAGCTCACCTGACACCTCGGTGGGGTTCTTC
few	TRBV28	TRBJ2-5	NA	CASNNLGAETQYF	TGTGCCAGCAACAACCTTGGGGCGGAGACCCAGTACTTC
NA	TRBV7-3	TRBJ2-3	TRBD1	CASIPDRATDTQYF	TGTGCCAGCATCCCGGACAGGGCCACAGATACGCAGTATTTT
few	TRBV20-1	TRBJ1-6	NA	CSARDWGSPLHF	TGCAGTGCTAGAGATTGGGGTTCACCCCTCCACTTT
many	TRBV20-1	TRBJ2-3	NA	CSARGHGQRSTDTQYF	TGCAGTGCTAGAGGTCACGGGCAGAGATCCACAGATACGCAGTATTTT
NA	TRBV4-3	TRBJ1-5	NA	CASSPYHRAGNQPQHF	TGCGCCAGCAGCCCTTATCACAGGGCGGGTAATCAGCCCCAGCATTTT
few	TRBV12-3/TRBV12-4	TRBJ2-3	NA	CASSSLLRAIRTDTQYF	NA
NA	TRBV20-1	TRBJ2-5	TRBD2	CSARDSAGADFNEQYF	TGCAGTGCTAGGGACTCGGCGGGAGCAGACTTTAATGAGCAGTACTTC
NA	TRBV29-1	TRBJ1-4	NA	CSVRQKRNEKLFF	TGCAGCGTCAGACAGAAGAGAAATGAAAAACTGTTTTTT
NA	TRBV20-1	TRBJ1-2	NA	CSAISGGSVGYTF	TGCAGTGCTATCTCTGGTGGGTCCGTAGGCTACACCTTC
NA	TRBV28	TRBJ2-2	TRBD1	CASSLWGQGNTGELFF	TGTGCCAGCAGTTTATGGGGACAGGGTAACACCGGGGAGCTGTTTTTT
many	TRBV20-1	TRBJ1-2	NA	CSARDAGQRNYGYTF	TGCAGTGCTAGAGACGCGGGGCAGCGTAACTATGGCTACACCTTC
NA	TRBV4-2	TRBJ1-1	TRBD1	CASSPPLGQGESTEAFF	TGTGCCAGCAGCCCTCCCCTGGGGCAGGGGGAGTCCACTGAAGCTTTCTTT
NA	TRBV7-3	TRBJ2-1	TRBD2	CASSLGLSVYNEQFF	TGTGCCAGCAGCTTGGGACTATCAGTATACAACGAGCAGTTCTTC
few	TRBV6-1	TRBJ2-1	TRBD2	CASLLSPPSGGLYNEQFF	TGTGCCAGCTTGTTAAGTCCCCCTAGCGGGGGACTCTACAATGAGCAGTTCTTC
few	TRBV2	TRBJ1-2	TRBD1	CASSYSTGTGEYGYTF	TGTGCCAGCAGTTATTCCACCGGGACAGGAGAGTATGGCTACACCTTC
NA	TRBV6-1	TRBJ2-4	NA	CASSLGGGVAKNIQYF	TGTGCCAGCAGTCTAGGGGGAGGAGTAGCCAAAAACATTCAGTACTTC
NA	TRBV29-1	TRBJ2-5	NA	CSVEDRFGETQYF	TGCAGCGTTGAAGATCGCTTTGGAGAGACCCAGTACTTC
NA	TRBV12-3/TRBV12-4	TRBJ2-1	NA	CASSLRVWDSYNEQFF	TGTGCCAGCAGTCTTAGGGTCTGGGACTCCTACAATGAGCAGTTCTTC
NA	TRBV7-3	TRBJ2-3	NA	CASSLSGIGTDTQYF	TGTGCCAGCAGCTTAAGCGGGATCGGAACAGATACGCAGTATTTT
NA	TRBV7-9	TRBJ2-7	TRBD2	CASSSVGREVDEQYF	TGTGCCAGCAGCTCGGTTGGCCGGGAGGTGGACGAGCAGTACTTC
few	TRBV20-1	TRBJ1-2	NA	CSARRQSYGYTF	TGCAGTGCTAGACGGCAGAGCTATGGCTACACCTTC
many	TRBV6-5	TRBJ1-2	TRBD1	CASSPTGTGDYGYTF	TGTGCCAGCAGTCCTACCGGGACAGGGGACTATGGCTACACCTTC
NA	TRBV6-2/TRBV6-3	TRBJ1-1	NA	CASRQSGANTEAFF	TGTGCCAGCCGGCAGTCAGGGGCGAACACTGAAGCTTTCTTT
few	TRBV15	TRBJ2-1	TRBD2	CATSKASGSSYNEQFF	TGTGCCACCAGCAAAGCTAGCGGGAGCTCCTACAATGAGCAGTTCTTC